This TCR beta chain was identified during a study of siplizumab effects on memory and regulatory T cells. From germline, CDR1 is SQVTM and CDR2 ANQGSEA. The CDR3 totals 12 residues. Between the trimmed V and J ends, which lost 4 bases and 0 bases, there was a span of 3 bases. As regards this clone: Its cognate antigen is unknown.

The repertoire was sequenced with immunoSEQ multiplex PCR; TCRdb's copy has only in-frame clones and lacks some. The sample yields 100,000 or so clones, about 90% seen once. Findings of the study overall: Confirmatory evidence of suppressive function in proliferating siplizumab-culture Tregs was not obtained.

The sequence was obtained from a human donor in good health. The rearrangement links TRBV29-1 to TRBJ1-4; no clear D. The sequencing input was Tregs sorted from blood. CDR3: CSVATTNEKLFF. The CDR3 nucleotides are TGCAGCGTTGCCACAACTAATGAAAAACTGTTTTTT.